What follows are 5 T cell receptor beta chains derived from one specimen sequenced in a study of beta chain features in type 1 diabetes. Investigators reverse transcribed all isolated RNA, so they sequenced expressed TCRB transcripts. Clones were sequenced by immunoSEQ multiplex PCR, and TCRdb holds only the in-frame ones, with some missing. The profile shows approximately 160,000 clones, almost 65% of them singletons. These receptors' antigens are unknown. Broader study findings: TCRB CDR3s from Type 1 diabetes patients were moderately but significantly shorter in all four CD4+ subsets.

The sample consisted of naive CD4+ T cells from blood. These receptors were collected from a man aged 25-45 years with type 1 diabetes.

This clone was detected once. The V gene is TRBV6-5, the J gene TRBJ1-2, with no clear D. Between the trimmed V and J ends, which lost 7 bases and 8 bases, there was a span of 20 bases. Germline loops: CDR1 MNHEY, CDR2 SVGAGI. This CDR3 contains 14 residues. For the CDR3, the DNA is TGTGCCAGCAAGCGTCCCACAGAAACTATCGGCTACACCTTC. The encoded protein is CASKRPTETIGYTF.

The chain combines TRBV30 with TRBJ1-6; D gene unclear. The germline V and J ends were trimmed by 3 bases and 3 bases, with 12 bases remaining between them. Germline CDR1 is GTSNPN and CDR2 is SVGIG (reference sequence). The CDR3 is 15 residues long. The CDR3 nucleotides read TGTGCCTGGAGACCACAGCTTTTCTATAATTCACCCCTCCACTTT. Encoded protein: CAWRPQLFYNSPLHF.

The chain is built from TRBV6-4 and TRBJ1-1; D unresolved. Per germline, CDR1 MRHNA and CDR2 SNTAGT. V was shortened by 8 bases and J by 7 bases, with 20 bases between the two germline ends. The CDR3 is 14 residues long. As DNA, the CDR3 is TGTGCCAGCCGGACTTCCCCGTCAATTGGTGAAGCTTTCTTT. Its protein is CASRTSPSIGEAFF.

The V call is TRBV30, the J call TRBJ1-1; D remains ambiguous. CDR1 is GTSNPN and CDR2 is SVGIG in the germline V gene (reference sequence). With 3 bases removed from V and 3 bases from J, the gap between germline ends came to 8 bases. The CDR3 is 12 amino acids. CDR3 coding DNA: TGTGCCTGGAGCGAAGAAGACACTGAAGCTTTCTTT. It is translated as CAWSEEDTEAFF.

This rearrangement joins TRBV27 to TRBJ2-2; D possibly corresponds to TRBD2 (7 bases). V shed 8 bases and J shed 10 bases, with 14 bases lying between them. The CDR3 is 12 residues long. Germline V lookup: CDR1 MNHEY, CDR2 SMNVEV (reference sequence). In nucleotides, the CDR3 is TGTGCCAGCGGACAGCGGGGAGAGGAGCTGTTTTTT. It specifies CASGQRGEELFF.